This T cell receptor (beta chain) was documented in a study of cytomegalovirus exposure and HLA in healthy donors. For this clone: Its antigen is undetermined.

Findings and limits, study-wide: Associated with cytomegalovirus, according to the listing, were 150 to 200 TCR beta chains. The dataset shows that most TCR sequences were rare, while some public TCRs occurred in many donors. Three chains tied to CMV proved CMV antigen-specific in vitro. Reported performance of the classifier showed diagnosis of cytomegalovirus status with high specificity and sensitivity.

Sequenced by immunoSEQ multiplex PCR; TCRdb stores in-frame clones only, minus some. The table shows 200,000 to 250,000 clones, with 80% to 85% occurring only once. Germline V CDR1 and CDR2: SGHRS, YFSETQ. The CDR3 is made up of 13 amino acids. V gave up 7 bases and J gave up 7 bases, with 15 bases separating them. The sequence was collected from a woman in her 30s in good health and CMV-seropositive. This sequence joins TRBV5-1 and TRBJ2-1; D unresolved. The specimen was PBMCs. The CDR3 spells CASSSHLGNEQFF. CDR3 coding DNA: TGCGCCAGCTCTAGTCATTTAGGAAATGAGCAGTTCTTC.